The table lists the clone carrying this TCR beta chain with a few counts. The junction does not match germline at one end; this may be a read error. Template switching by 5'RACE produced TCR cDNA, adding a universal primer site and UMIs. TCRdb ran MiXCR on the 5' RACE reads and lists one entry per CDR3 protein. The table records approximately 300,000 distinct CDR3 sequences, around 7% of them present only once. The CDR3 extends over 14 amino acids. The germline gives CDR1 DFQATT, CDR2 SNEGSKA (reference sequence). The data were obtained in a study of T cells after yellow fever vaccination. The J gene is TRBJ2-7, the V gene TRBV20-1, with 7 bases lining up with TRBD1. The TCR comes from a man aged 18-30 years who received the YFV17D yellow fever vaccine. Material: PBMCs, obtained roughly seven weeks after the first yellow fever vaccination. CDR3 sequence reads: CCANARDSHYEQYF. The CDR3, as DNA: TGCTGTGCTAACGCCCGGGACAGCCACTACGAGCAGTACTTC.